These 13 T cell receptor beta chains share one sample of origin, sequenced in a study of regulatory T cells in long-lasting Graves disease. Sequencing libraries for TCR beta were prepared with iRepertoire HTBI primers and Arm-PCR of CDR3 regions. TCRdb processed the multiplex PCR reads anew with MiXCR; each CDR3 protein has one entry. This table has 350,000 to 550,000 distinct CDR3 sequences, roughly 15% appearing once. Time point of the sample: newly diagnosed GD, antithyroid drugs for less than 3 months. TCR sequences were obtained from RNA taken from PBMCs. The same sample was also studied in work on T cells in Graves' hyperthyroidism and ophthalmopathy.

Here the sequenced sample was peripheral blood mononuclear cells (PBMCs), taken at new diagnosis, from a patient treated with antithyroid drugs. The receptor set was obtained from a woman between 18 and 29 years old with Graves disease.

This clonotype was counted at least ten times. The chain combines TRBV28 with TRBJ2-3; 7 bases map to TRBD2. After removal of 5 bases from V and 2 bases from J, the junction contained 10 bases not matched to a gene. CDR3 length equals 16 residues. Germline CDR1 reads MDHEN; CDR2 reads SYDVKM. As DNA, the CDR3 is TGTGCCAGCAGTCAAGACCGGGGGGATGCCACAGATACGCAGTATTTT. Translating gives CASSQDRGDATDTQYF.

Ten or more counts support this clonotype. The chain uses TRBV20-1 and TRBJ2-7; TRBD2 is a possible D gene (6 bases). The germline V and J ends were trimmed by 3 bases and 0 bases, with 12 bases remaining between them. The CDR3 contains 14 residues. The germline V gene encodes CDR1 DFQATT and CDR2 SNEGSKA (reference sequence). In nucleotides, the CDR3 is TGCAGTGCTAGGGGAGCGGGTATCTCCTACGAGCAGTACTTC. Translated: CSARGAGISYEQYF.

This clonotype was counted between two and nine times. J is TRBJ1-2 and V is TRBV6-1; D call uncertain. V shed 6 bases and J shed 4 bases, with 12 bases lying between them. The CDR3 runs to 13 residues. CDR1 and CDR2 (germline): MNHNS, SASEGT. CDR3 in amino acids: CASSRQETYGYTF. The CDR3 region has the DNA TGTGCCAGCAGCCGGCAGGAGACCTATGGCTACACCTTC.

This clonotype was seen more than once but under ten times. V gene TRBV12-3 or TRBV12-4 combines with J gene TRBJ2-1; 8 bases agree with TRBD2. V lost 6 bases to trimming and J lost 8 bases; unmatched junction nucleotides: 6. This CDR3 has 13 residues. The CDR3 sequence: CASRRGGFDEQFF. The CDR3 DNA reads TGTGCCAGCAGACGGGGGGGGTTTGATGAGCAGTTCTTC.

This clonotype was counted ten times or more. The chain has TRBV20-1 and TRBJ2-1; no definite D call. CDR1 and CDR2 from the germline V gene are DFQATT and SNEGSKA (reference sequence). The CDR3 has 11 amino acids. V dropped 3 bases and J dropped 7 bases, with 7 bases sitting between them. The CDR3 DNA reads TGCAGTGCTAGTCGAAGGAATGAGCAGTTCTTC. Protein: CSASRRNEQFF.

This clonotype was detected many times. The chain is built from TRBV6-2 or TRBV6-3 and TRBJ1-5; D remains unclear. The CDR3 contains 14 residues. In germline, CDR1 is MNHEY, CDR2 SVGEGT. Trimming cost V 6 bases and J 4 bases, with 13 bases left between them. Here the CDR3 DNA reads TGTGCCAGCAGGGACCTTGCGGGGAATCAGCCCCAGCATTTT. This translates into CASRDLAGNQPQHF.

This clonotype appeared many times. This rearrangement joins TRBV7-2 to TRBJ1-1, with D maybe TRBD1 (5 bases). The V and J ends lost 1 base and 4 bases respectively, with 10 bases between them. Germline V gene lookup returns CDR1 SGHTA and CDR2 FQGNSA. CDR3 length: 14 residues. The DNA of the CDR3 is TGTGCCAGCAGCTTAGTTAGGGGCCCCACTGAAGCTTTCTTT. Protein: CASSLVRGPTEAFF.

This clonotype was picked up many times. The J gene is TRBJ2-1, the V gene TRBV2, with 10 nucleotides matching TRBD2. Per germline, CDR1 SNHLY and CDR2 FYNNEI. After removal of 6 bases from V and 4 bases from J, the junction contained 6 bases not matched to a gene. This CDR3 region has 15 residues. The CDR3 nucleotides read TGTGCCAGCAGCGCCGGGACTAGCGTTTACAATGAGCAGTTCTTC. Translating it yields CASSAGTSVYNEQFF. Drawing the rest from reference TRBV2 and TRBJ2-1, the complete variable domain is EPEVTQTPSHQVTQMGQEVILRCVPISNHLYFYWYRQILGQKVEFLVSFYNNEISEKSEIFDDQFSVERPDGSNFTLKIRSTKLEDSAMYFCASSAGTSVYNEQFFGPGTRLTVL.

In its sample, this clonotype was seen many times. V usage is TRBV7-3 and J usage is TRBJ2-1; TRBD2 matches 8 bases. V shed 1 base, J shed 7 bases, and the junction held 6 bases outside the gene matches. The length of the CDR3 is 15 residues. Per the germline V gene, CDR1 is SGHTA and CDR2 is FQGTGA. CDR3 sequence: CASSLRSGSVNEQFF. CDR3 DNA: TGTGCCAGCAGCTTAAGGAGCGGGAGTGTAAATGAGCAGTTCTTC.

This clonotype has only a few counts. The genes are TRBV20-1 and TRBJ1-2; D is unclear. The CDR3 extends over 13 amino acids. Trimming pared 1 base from V and 4 bases from J, leaving 10 bases between. Germline loops: CDR1 DFQATT, CDR2 SNEGSKA (reference sequence). The CDR3 coding sequence is TGCAGTGCTAGAGTGGGCGTCGCCTATGGCTACACCTTC. Translated: CSARVGVAYGYTF.

The table lists this clonotype with many counts. The rearrangement joins TRBV11-2 to TRBJ2-1; the D is unclear. The germline gives CDR1 SGHAT, CDR2 FQNNGV. The CDR3 is made up of 12 amino acids. Trimming removed 3 bases from V and 10 bases from J, with 10 bases in between. CDR3 sequence (DNA): TGTGCCAGCAGCTTTCTATCCCACGAGCAGTTCTTC. It is translated as CASSFLSHEQFF.

This chain links TRBV18 with TRBJ2-1, with 10 bases identical to TRBD2. Germline V gene lookup returns CDR1 KGHSH and CDR2 LQKENI. V gave up 3 bases and J gave up 13 bases; unmatched junction bases: 12. The CDR3 has 15 residues. In DNA form, the CDR3 reads TGTGCCAGCTCACCTCAAAGCGGGAGGGCGTTAGACCAGTTCTTC. Amino acids: CASSPQSGRALDQFF.

The chain joins TRBV27 to TRBJ1-5, with D uncertain. This CDR3 is 11 amino acids long. Germline CDR1 reads MNHEY; CDR2 reads SMNVEV (reference sequence). V was clipped by 5 bases and J by 5 bases, with 4 bases between them. The DNA for the CDR3 is TGTGCCAGCAGTCCTTATCAGCCCCAGCATTTT. This sequence encodes CASSPYQPQHF.